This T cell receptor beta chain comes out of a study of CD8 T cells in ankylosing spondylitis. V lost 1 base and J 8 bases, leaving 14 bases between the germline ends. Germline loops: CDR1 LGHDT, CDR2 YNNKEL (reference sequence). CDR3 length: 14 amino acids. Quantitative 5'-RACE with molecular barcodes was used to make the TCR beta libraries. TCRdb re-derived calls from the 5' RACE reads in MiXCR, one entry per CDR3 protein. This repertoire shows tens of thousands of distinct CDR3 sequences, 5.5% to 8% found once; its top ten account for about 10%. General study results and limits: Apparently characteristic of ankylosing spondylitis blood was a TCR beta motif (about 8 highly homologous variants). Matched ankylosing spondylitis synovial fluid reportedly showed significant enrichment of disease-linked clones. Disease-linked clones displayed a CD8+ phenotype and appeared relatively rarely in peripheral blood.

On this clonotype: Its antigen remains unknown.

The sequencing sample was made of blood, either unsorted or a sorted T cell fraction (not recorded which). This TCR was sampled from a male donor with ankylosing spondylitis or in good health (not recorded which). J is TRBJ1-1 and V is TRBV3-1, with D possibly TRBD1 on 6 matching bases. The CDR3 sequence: CASSQGGAGLEAFF. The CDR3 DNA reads TGTGCCAGCAGCCAAGGGGGGGCAGGCCTGGAAGCTTTCTTT.